The 24 T cell receptor beta chains reported below all come from one sample, sequenced in a study of spatial heterogeneity in lung cancer. Each CDR3 protein is one row after TCRdb ran MiXCR on the 5' RACE reads. The sample yields just under 1,500 distinct CDR3 sequences, 7.9% seen once. Specified time point: sample taken at primary tumor resection. Whole RNA came from tumor, nontumor lung or frozen PBMC and was sequenced without being sorted. The sample was normal lung tissue next to the tumor, taken at surgery. The receptors derive from a female donor with early-stage non-small cell lung cancer.

This clonotype is categorized as medium-sized (0.01 to 0.1%). In a library made to pick up alpha chains, this beta chain is a stray read with a size that means little. The V and J genes are TRBV27 and TRBJ2-5; the match to TRBD2 covers 7 bases. The CDR3 length is 16 residues. Trimming took 5 bases from V and 3 from J; bases not matched to a gene: 12. The germline V gene encodes CDR1 MNHEY and CDR2 SMNVEV (reference sequence). As DNA, the CDR3 is TGTGCCAGCAGTCCGACTTGGACTAGTGGGAAAGAGACCCAGTACTTC. It specifies CASSPTWTSGKETQYF.

By proportion, this clonotype is medium-sized. This beta chain is an unintended read in a library built for alpha chains; its size means little. The rearrangement uses TRBV19 and TRBJ2-3; 7 bases align to TRBD1. Trimming took 7 bases from V and 0 from J; bases not matched to a gene: 7. Germline V gene sequence: CDR1 LNHDA, CDR2 SQIVND (reference sequence). This CDR3 region has 15 residues. This chain's CDR3 is CASNPDRSSTDTQYF. The CDR3 nucleotides are TGTGCCAGTAATCCGGACAGGTCTAGCACAGATACGCAGTATTTT. The full variable domain, rest sourced from reference TRBV19 and TRBJ2-3, is DGGITQSPKYLFRKEGQNVTLSCEQNLNHDAMYWYRQDPGQGLRLIYYSQIVNDFQKGDIAEGYSVSREKKESFPLTVTSAQKNPTAFYLCASNPDRSSTDTQYFGPGTRLTVL.

By frequency in the sample, this clonotype is medium-sized. This beta chain is an off-target read within a library intended for alpha chains, so its frequency means little. The V and J genes are TRBV6-6 and TRBJ2-1; D unresolved. The germline CDR1 and CDR2 sequences are MNHNY and SVGAGI (reference sequence). V dropped 6 bases and J dropped 7 bases, with 10 bases sitting between them. The CDR3 is 12 amino acids. Here the CDR3 DNA reads TGTGCCAGCAGCCCTACTGCGAATGAGCAGTTCTTC. It is translated as CASSPTANEQFF.

Sample share makes this clonotype medium-sized. A library made for alpha chains picked up this beta chain off target, so its size means little. The chain combines TRBV4-1 with TRBJ2-2; 9 nucleotides line up with TRBD1. This CDR3 contains 16 residues. Germline CDR1 reads MGHRA; CDR2 reads YSYEKL. V lost 2 bases, J lost 7 bases, and 8 bases stayed unmatched. CDR3: CASSQRRTGESGELFF. The CDR3 DNA sequence: TGCGCCAGCAGCCAAAGGCGGACAGGGGAGAGCGGGGAGCTGTTTTTT.

Relative to its sample, this clonotype is medium-sized. A library prepared for alpha chains yielded this beta chain as an off-target read; its size is of little meaning. This chain connects TRBV7-9 to TRBJ2-3; a weak D match, TRBD2 (6 bases). Germline V gene data show CDR1 as SEHNR and CDR2 as FQNEAQ (reference sequence). Trimming took off 1 base at V and 5 bases at J, with 10 bases between the two ends. This CDR3 is built from 14 residues. This CDR3 reads CASSLVSGGDTQYF. Written as DNA, the CDR3 is TGTGCCAGCAGCTTAGTGTCCGGGGGAGATACGCAGTATTTT. The whole variable domain, filled in from reference TRBV7-9 and TRBJ2-3, reads DTGVSQNPRHKITKRGQNVTFRCDPISEHNRLYWYRQTLGQGPEFLTYFQNEAQLEKSRLLSDRFSAERPKGSFSTLEIQRTEQGDSAMYLCASSLVSGGDTQYFGPGTRLTVL.

This clonotype is classed as large. This beta chain represents an off-target read in a library built for alpha chains; its size is of limited meaning. The chain employs TRBV20-1 and TRBJ1-2; D is perhaps TRBD1 (6 bases). The CDR3 runs 15 residues. Germline V CDR1 and CDR2: DFQATT, SNEGSKA (reference sequence). The V end lost 3 bases, the J end lost 4 bases, and 18 bases lay between the germline ends. DNA of the CDR3: TGCAGTGCTAGGCCGGGACAACAGATTACCTATGGCTACACCTTC. Amino acid sequence: CSARPGQQITYGYTF.

This clonotype showed up many times. This beta chain came through as a stray read in a library set up for alpha chains, and its size says little. This chain links TRBV27 with TRBJ2-3; TRBD2 matches 7 bases. This CDR3 region has 19 residues. V lost 6 bases, J lost 4 bases, and 22 bases stayed unmatched. Per the germline V gene, CDR1 is MNHEY and CDR2 is SMNVEV (reference sequence). The CDR3 loop reads CASSRAVERGGSGADTQYF. The CDR3 nucleotides are TGTGCCAGCAGCCGAGCTGTGGAGCGAGGCGGGAGTGGCGCAGATACGCAGTATTTT.

By its share, this clonotype is large (0.1 to 1%). A library made for alpha chains picked up this beta chain off target, so its size means little. The chain recombines TRBV4-1 with TRBJ1-2; 7 bases are shared with TRBD1. The CDR3 is 15 amino acids. Germline V gene data show CDR1 as MGHRA and CDR2 as YSYEKL. V lost 0 bases, J lost 7 bases, and 8 bases stayed unmatched. The CDR3 region is CASSQDPQGDGGYTF. DNA of the CDR3: TGCGCCAGCAGCCAAGACCCCCAGGGGGATGGTGGCTACACCTTC.

Judged by abundance, this clonotype is large. Since it is a stray read in a library aimed at alpha chains, this beta chain has a size that is not meaningful. The chain joins TRBV16 to TRBJ1-1; D gene uncertain. Germline V gene lookup returns CDR1 KGHSY and CDR2 FQNENV. The V end was cut by 0 bases, the J end by 2 bases, with 4 bases between. The CDR3 totals 13 residues. CDR3 coding DNA: TGTGCCAGCAGCCAATCGGAAAACACTGAAGCTTTCTTT. This sequence encodes CASSQSENTEAFF.

This clonotype is labeled medium-sized. Being off target in a library aimed at alpha chains, this beta chain has a size of little meaning. The gene calls are TRBV12-3 or TRBV12-4 and TRBJ2-3; D call uncertain. With 2 bases removed from V and 5 bases from J, the gap between germline ends came to 5 bases. The CDR3 consists of 12 residues. DNA of the CDR3: TGTGCCAGCAGTTTAAATCAAGATACGCAGTATTTT. It codes for CASSLNQDTQYF.

In its sample, this clonotype is large (0.1 to 1%). Within a library made for alpha chains, this beta chain is off target, and its count is uninformative. The rearrangement joins TRBV7-3 to TRBJ2-3, with 8 positions matching TRBD2. Germline V gene data show CDR1 as SGHTA and CDR2 as FQGTGA. The CDR3 runs 14 residues. V was clipped by 4 bases and J by 3 bases; unmatched bases: 3. CDR3 sequence (DNA): TGTGCCAGCAGCTCCGGACTAGCTACAGATACGCAGTATTTT. Protein product: CASSSGLATDTQYF.

In its sample, this clonotype ranks as medium-sized. Because this beta chain is a stray read in a library intended to capture alpha chains, its abundance should not be given much weight. V usage is TRBV2 and J usage is TRBJ2-2, with D possibly called TRBD1 or TRBD2 (5 bases each). Between the trimmed V and J ends, which lost 2 bases and 7 bases, there was a span of 14 bases. This CDR3 spans 15 amino acids. Germline lookup yields CDR1 SNHLY and CDR2 FYNNEI. The CDR3 coding sequence is TGTGCCAGCAGTGAAATCCCCGGGGCAGGCGGGGAGCTGTTTTTT. It translates to CASSEIPGAGGELFF. The whole variable domain, remainder taken from reference TRBV2 and TRBJ2-2, is EPEVTQTPSHQVTQMGQEVILRCVPISNHLYFYWYRQILGQKVEFLVSFYNNEISEKSEIFDDQFSVERPDGSNFTLKIRSTKLEDSAMYFCASSEIPGAGGELFFGEGSRLTVL.

By share, this clonotype ranks as large. The library was prepared for alpha chains; this beta chain is a stray read, so its frequency means little. The V and J genes are TRBV10-2 and TRBJ1-2; D not resolved. The CDR3 extends over 13 amino acids. V lost 6 bases and J lost 0, with 8 bases in between. CDR1 and CDR2 from the germline V gene are WSHSY and SAAADI. In DNA form, the CDR3 reads TGCGCCAGCAGCCTCACTCCTAACTATGGCTACACCTTC. Encoded protein: CASSLTPNYGYTF.

At least ten counts were recorded for this clonotype. This beta chain appears as a stray read in a library generated for alpha chains; its size is not informative. This chain joins TRBV7-2 and TRBJ2-2, with no clear D. CDR1 and CDR2 from the germline V gene are SGHTA and FQGNSA. CDR3 length: 14 residues. The germline V and J ends were trimmed by 1 base and 4 bases, with 7 bases remaining between them. CDR3 in amino acids: CASSLGPITGELFF. In DNA, the CDR3 is TGTGCCAGCAGCTTAGGGCCCATCACCGGGGAGCTGTTTTTT.

In the case of this clonotype: Found in a library prepared for alpha chains, this beta chain is an off-target read, and its abundance has little meaning. This sequence joins TRBV9 and TRBJ2-3; 8 bases line up with TRBD2. The germline CDR1 and CDR2 sequences are SGDLS and YYNGEE. The V gene end was trimmed by 1 base and the J gene end by 2 bases; junction bases not matched to a gene: 6. The CDR3 is made up of 16 amino acids. CDR3 nucleotides: TGTGCCAGCAGCGTACGGAGCGGGGGCACCACAGATACGCAGTATTTT. It encodes CASSVRSGGTTDTQYF.

This clonotype has a handful of counts. Within a library made for alpha chains, this beta chain is off target, and its count is uninformative. The chain is built from TRBV5-1 and TRBJ1-1, with a tentative D call TRBD1 (6 bases). With 1 base removed from V and 6 bases from J, the gap between germline ends came to 19 bases. CDR3 size: 16 residues. Germline lookup yields CDR1 SGHRS and CDR2 YFSETQ. This CDR3 is CASSLRGGSQLPEAFF. The CDR3 DNA follows: TGCGCCAGCAGCTTGAGAGGGGGGAGCCAACTACCTGAAGCTTTCTTT. The whole variable domain, filled in from reference TRBV5-1 and TRBJ1-1, reads KAGVTQTPRYLIKTRGQQVTLSCSPISGHRSVSWYQQTPGQGLQFLFEYFSETQRNKGNFPGRFSGRQFSNSRSEMNVSTLELGDSALYLCASSLRGGSQLPEAFFGQGTRLTVV.

This clonotype is deemed large. This beta chain is an off-target read within a library intended for alpha chains, so its frequency means little. The chain carries TRBV20-1 and TRBJ2-1, with TRBD2 matching over 15 bases. Germline V CDR1 and CDR2: DFQATT, SNEGSKA (reference sequence). V lost 6 bases to trimming and J lost 8 bases; unmatched junction nucleotides: 5. The length of the CDR3 is 14 residues. Here the CDR3 reads CSAGGTSGRHEQFF. The CDR3 DNA follows: TGCAGTGCGGGGGGGACTAGCGGGAGGCATGAGCAGTTCTTC.

By share, this clonotype counts as medium-sized. This beta chain turned up in a library designed for alpha chains; as an off-target read, its abundance says little. The chain employs TRBV12-3 or TRBV12-4 and TRBJ2-5; 9 bases are a match to TRBD2. CDR3 length: 14 amino acids. J gave up 2 bases and V 4 bases, and 2 bases lay outside the gene matches. CDR3 coding DNA: TGTGCCAGCAGTTCTAGCGGGGTTCAAGAGACCCAGTACTTC. Protein sequence: CASSSSGVQETQYF.

This clonotype was found a few times. This beta chain was picked up by a library intended for alpha chains and is off target, so its count carries little meaning. The V and J genes are TRBV20-1 and TRBJ2-3; TRBD2 matches 9 bases. CDR3 length: 15 residues. Germline assignment: CDR1 DFQATT and CDR2 SNEGSKA (reference sequence). The V and J ends lost 5 bases and 2 bases, in that order; junction bases with no gene match: 8. This CDR3 reads CSAAWPSGNTDTQYF. The CDR3 region has the DNA TGCAGTGCTGCATGGCCTAGCGGGAACACAGATACGCAGTATTTT.

This clonotype is large (0.1 to 1%) in the sample. The library was designed around alpha chains, so this beta chain is a stray read whose abundance carries little weight. The chain links TRBV6-5 to TRBJ2-2, with D possibly matching TRBD2 (6 bases). This CDR3 has 16 amino acids. The germline V and J ends were trimmed by 5 bases and 5 bases, with 18 bases remaining between them. CDR1 and CDR2 from the germline V gene are MNHEY and SVGAGI. DNA for the CDR3: TGTGCCAGCAGTGACCTCCCCCCGGGGGTAACCGGGGAGCTGTTTTTT. Its protein product is CASSDLPPGVTGELFF.

This clonotype is categorized as large. This beta chain lies outside the target of a library built for alpha chains; its clone size means little. The V gene is TRBV18, the J gene TRBJ1-1, with 7 bases identical to TRBD1. The CDR3 extends over 13 amino acids. Germline V gives CDR1 KGHSH, CDR2 LQKENI. V was clipped by 5 bases and J by 6 bases; unmatched bases: 6. DNA of the CDR3: TGTGCCAGCTCAACCGGGACAGTCTCTGAAGCTTTCTTT. This sequence encodes CASSTGTVSEAFF.

This clonotype rates as medium-sized. A library made for alpha chains picked up this beta chain off target, so its size means little. The chain employs TRBV19 and TRBJ1-2, with D hard to call. This CDR3 has 16 amino acids. In germline, CDR1 is LNHDA, CDR2 SQIVND (reference sequence). The ends were cut back, 3 bases at V and 5 bases at J, with 19 bases in the middle. In DNA form, the CDR3 reads TGTGCCAGTAGTATGGATATGCAGGCCCCGCTTTATGGCTACACCTTC. As protein: CASSMDMQAPLYGYTF.

This clonotype is deemed large (0.1 to 1%). The library was designed around alpha chains, so this beta chain is a stray read whose abundance carries little weight. The V and J genes are TRBV7-8 and TRBJ2-1; 16 nucleotides align to TRBD2. The CDR3 consists of 16 residues. The V segment lost 4 bases and the J segment 10 bases; nucleotides outside the gene matches: 7. CDR1 is SGHVS and CDR2 is FQNEAQ in the germline V gene. CDR3 in amino acids: CASSSRGLAGGKEQFF. The CDR3 region has the DNA TGTGCCAGCAGCTCTCGGGGACTAGCGGGAGGGAAGGAGCAGTTCTTC.

This clonotype is deemed medium-sized. A library made for alpha chains picked up this beta chain off target, so its size means little. The chain combines TRBV4-2 with TRBJ2-7; 11 bases line up with TRBD2. Germline V gene lookup returns CDR1 LGHNA and CDR2 YNFKEQ. The V and J ends lost 3 bases and 2 bases, in that order; junction bases with no gene match: 12. The CDR3 is 18 amino acids. CDR3 nucleotide sequence: TGTGCCAGCAGCCAGGGATCAGACGGGACTAGCGGAACCTACGAGCAGTACTTC. It translates to CASSQGSDGTSGTYEQYF.